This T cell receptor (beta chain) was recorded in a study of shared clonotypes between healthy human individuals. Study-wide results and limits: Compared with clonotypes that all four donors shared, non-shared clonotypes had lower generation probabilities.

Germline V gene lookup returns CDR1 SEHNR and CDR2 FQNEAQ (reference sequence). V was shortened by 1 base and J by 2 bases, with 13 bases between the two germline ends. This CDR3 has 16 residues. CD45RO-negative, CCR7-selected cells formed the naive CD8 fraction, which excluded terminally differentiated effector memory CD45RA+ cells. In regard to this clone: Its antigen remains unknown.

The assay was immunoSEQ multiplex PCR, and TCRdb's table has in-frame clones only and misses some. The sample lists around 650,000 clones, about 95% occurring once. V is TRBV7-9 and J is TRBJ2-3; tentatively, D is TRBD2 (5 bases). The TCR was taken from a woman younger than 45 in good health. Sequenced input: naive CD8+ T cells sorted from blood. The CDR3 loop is CASSLDQRGITDTQYF. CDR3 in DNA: TGTGCCAGCAGCTTAGACCAGAGAGGGATCACAGATACGCAGTATTTT.